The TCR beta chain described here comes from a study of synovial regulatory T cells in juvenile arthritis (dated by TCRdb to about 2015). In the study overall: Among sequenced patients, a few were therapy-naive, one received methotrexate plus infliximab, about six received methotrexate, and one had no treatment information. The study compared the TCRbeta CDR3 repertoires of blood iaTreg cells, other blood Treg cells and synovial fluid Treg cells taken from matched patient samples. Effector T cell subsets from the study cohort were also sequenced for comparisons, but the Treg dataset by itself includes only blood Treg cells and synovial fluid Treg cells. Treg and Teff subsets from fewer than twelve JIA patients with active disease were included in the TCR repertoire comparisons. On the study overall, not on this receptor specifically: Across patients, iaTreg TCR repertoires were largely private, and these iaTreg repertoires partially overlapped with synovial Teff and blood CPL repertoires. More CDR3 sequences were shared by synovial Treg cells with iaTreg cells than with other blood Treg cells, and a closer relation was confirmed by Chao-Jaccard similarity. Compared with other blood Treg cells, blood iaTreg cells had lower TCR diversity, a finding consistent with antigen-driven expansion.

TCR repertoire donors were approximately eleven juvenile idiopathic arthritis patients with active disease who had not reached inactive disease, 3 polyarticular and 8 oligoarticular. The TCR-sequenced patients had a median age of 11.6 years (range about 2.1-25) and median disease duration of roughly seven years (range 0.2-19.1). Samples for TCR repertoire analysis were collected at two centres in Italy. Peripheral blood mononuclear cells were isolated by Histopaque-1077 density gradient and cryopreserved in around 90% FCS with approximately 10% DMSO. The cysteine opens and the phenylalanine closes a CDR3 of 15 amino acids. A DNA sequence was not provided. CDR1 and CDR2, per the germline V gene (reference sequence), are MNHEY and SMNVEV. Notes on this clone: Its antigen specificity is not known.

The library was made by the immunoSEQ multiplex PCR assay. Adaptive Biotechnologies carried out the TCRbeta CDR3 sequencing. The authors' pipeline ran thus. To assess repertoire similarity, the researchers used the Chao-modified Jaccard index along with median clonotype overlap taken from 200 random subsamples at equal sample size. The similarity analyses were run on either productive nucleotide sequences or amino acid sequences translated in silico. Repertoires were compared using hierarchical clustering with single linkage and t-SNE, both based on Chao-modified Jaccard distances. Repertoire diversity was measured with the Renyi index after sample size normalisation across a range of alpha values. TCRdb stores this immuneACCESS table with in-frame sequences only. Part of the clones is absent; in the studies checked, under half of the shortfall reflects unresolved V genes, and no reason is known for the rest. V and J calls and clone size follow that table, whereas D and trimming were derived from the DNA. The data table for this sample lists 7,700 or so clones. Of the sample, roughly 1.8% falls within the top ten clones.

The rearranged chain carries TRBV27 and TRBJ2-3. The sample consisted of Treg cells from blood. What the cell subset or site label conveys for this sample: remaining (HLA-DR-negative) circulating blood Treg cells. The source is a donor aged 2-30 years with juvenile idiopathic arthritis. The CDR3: CASSYGTLGTDTQYF.